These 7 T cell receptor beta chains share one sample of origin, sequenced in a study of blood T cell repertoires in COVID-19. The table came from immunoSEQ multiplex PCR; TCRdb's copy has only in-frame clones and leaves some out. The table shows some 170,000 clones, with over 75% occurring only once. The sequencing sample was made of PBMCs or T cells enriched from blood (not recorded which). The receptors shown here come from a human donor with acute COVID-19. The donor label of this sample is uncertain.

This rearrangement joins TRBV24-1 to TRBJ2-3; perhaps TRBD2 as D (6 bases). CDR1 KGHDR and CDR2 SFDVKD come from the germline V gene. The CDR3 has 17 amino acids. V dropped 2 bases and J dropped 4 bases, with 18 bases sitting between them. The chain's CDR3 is CATSDSYGGPEPDTQYF. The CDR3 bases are TGTGCCACCAGTGATTCGTACGGGGGTCCGGAGCCAGATACGCAGTATTTT.

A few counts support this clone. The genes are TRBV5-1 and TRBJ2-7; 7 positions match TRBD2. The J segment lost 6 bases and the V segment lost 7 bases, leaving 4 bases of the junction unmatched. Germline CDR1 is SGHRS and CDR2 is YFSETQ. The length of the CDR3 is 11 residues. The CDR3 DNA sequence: TGCGCCAGCCGTAGGGAGGGCGAGCAGTACTTC. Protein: CASRREGEQYF.

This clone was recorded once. The CDR3 bases are TGTGCCAGTAGTACCGCTGTGTCCGCAGATAATTCACCCCTCCACTTT. Its protein product is CASSTAVSADNSPLHF. The V and J genes are TRBV19 and TRBJ1-6; D not certain. This CDR3 is built from 16 residues. Germline assignment: CDR1 LNHDA and CDR2 SQIVND (reference sequence). The ends were cut back, 4 bases at V and 5 bases at J, with 15 bases in the middle.

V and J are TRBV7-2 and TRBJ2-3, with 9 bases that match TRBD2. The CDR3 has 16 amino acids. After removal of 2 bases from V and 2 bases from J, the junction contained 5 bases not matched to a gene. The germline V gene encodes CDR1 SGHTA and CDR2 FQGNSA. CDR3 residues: CASSLPSGALTDTQYF. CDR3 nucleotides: TGTGCCAGCAGCTTACCTAGCGGGGCTCTCACAGATACGCAGTATTTT. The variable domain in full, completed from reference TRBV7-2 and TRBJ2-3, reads GAGVSQSPSNKVTEKGKDVELRCDPISGHTALYWYRQSLGQGLEFLIYFQGNSAPDKSGLPSDRFSAERTGGSVSTLTIQRTQQEDSAVYLCASSLPSGALTDTQYFGPGTRLTVL.

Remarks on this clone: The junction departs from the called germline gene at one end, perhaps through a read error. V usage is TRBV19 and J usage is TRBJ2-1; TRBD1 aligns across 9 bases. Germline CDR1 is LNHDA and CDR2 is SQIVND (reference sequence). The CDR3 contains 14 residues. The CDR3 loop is CASRTGGSSNEQFF. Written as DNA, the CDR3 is TGTGCCAGTAGGACAGGGGGATCCTCCAATGAGCAGTTCTTC.

CDR3 in DNA: TGTGCCAGCAGCGTAGTTGGTAGCCCCAATGAGCAGTTCTTC. Residues: CASSVVGSPNEQFF. The rearrangement links TRBV9 to TRBJ2-1; D remains unclear. Trimming stripped 0 bases from V and 6 bases from J, with 10 bases between. The CDR3 covers 14 residues. Germline V gene lookup returns CDR1 SGDLS and CDR2 YYNGEE.

The CDR3 coding sequence is TGTGCCAGCAGCAAGGGACTAGCGAGCCAAGAGACCCAGTACTTC. Its protein product is CASSKGLASQETQYF. The chain couples TRBV11-3 to TRBJ2-5; 10 nucleotides align to TRBD2. The trim removed 5 bases at V and 1 base at J, leaving 4 bases unmatched. Germline lookup yields CDR1 SGHNT and CDR2 YENEEA. The CDR3 loop spans 15 amino acids.